Presented here are 10 T cell receptor beta chains from one specimen sequenced in a study of T-cell reconstitution after alpha-beta-depleted transplantation in children. A library of TCRbeta sequences, prepared with unique molecular identifiers, was generated. MiXCR, applied by TCRdb to the PCR reads, yields one record per CDR3 protein. The sample includes fewer than 750,000 distinct CDR3 sequences, around 27% of them seen just once. This sample comprised PBMCs, obtained before TCRalphabeta/CD19-depleted stem cell transplant. These receptors were collected from a boy under two years old with Wiskott-Aldrich syndrome, due to receive a stem cell transplant.

The CDR3: CASSLSNPQFF. The CDR3, as DNA: TGTGCCAGCAGTTTATCTAACCCGCAGTTCTTC. V usage is TRBV12-3 or TRBV12-4 and J usage is TRBJ2-1, with no clear D. Trimming took off 2 bases at V and 12 bases at J, with 8 bases between the two ends. The CDR3 consists of 11 residues.

The CDR3 here is CAISEYFTDTQYF. CDR3 DNA sequence: TGTGCCATCAGTGAGTACTTCACAGATACGCAGTATTTT. The chain links TRBV10-3 to TRBJ2-3; no firm D call. The CDR3 consists of 13 residues. V was shortened by 1 base and J by 2 bases, with 4 bases between the two germline ends. Germline CDR1 reads ENHRY; CDR2 reads SYGVKD.

The genes are TRBV4-2 and TRBJ2-1; D is undetermined. V was shortened by 0 bases and J by 0 bases, with 9 bases between the two germline ends. Germline loops: CDR1 LGHNA, CDR2 YNFKEQ. The CDR3 loop spans 16 amino acids. In nucleotides, the CDR3 is TGTGCCAGCAGCCAAGATCAGAGAAGCTCCTACAATGAGCAGTTCTTC. Protein: CASSQDQRSSYNEQFF.

This rearrangement joins TRBV6-1 to TRBJ2-7; 8 nucleotides match TRBD1. The V segment lost 6 bases and the J segment 7 bases; nucleotides outside the gene matches: 8. Germline lookup yields CDR1 MNHNS and CDR2 SASEGT. The CDR3 spans 13 residues. CDR3 amino acids: CASRGQAIREQYF. CDR3 DNA sequence: TGTGCCAGCAGGGGACAGGCTATCCGTGAGCAGTACTTC.

The V gene is TRBV28, the J gene TRBJ2-7, with 10 bases matching TRBD2. V dropped 8 bases and J dropped 3; count of bases not matched to a gene: 10. This CDR3 spans 15 amino acids. Germline V gene lookup returns CDR1 MDHEN and CDR2 SYDVKM. CDR3 loop: CASSQLAGVIYEQYF. The CDR3 DNA reads TGTGCCAGCTCTCAGCTAGCGGGAGTTATCTACGAGCAGTACTTC.

This clonotype has ten or more counts. V is TRBV5-1 and J is TRBJ2-5; TRBD2 is a possible D gene (6 bases). The CDR3 is made up of 14 amino acids. Germline values: CDR1 SGHRS, CDR2 YFSETQ. The V and J ends lost 0 bases and 3 bases respectively, with 9 bases between them. The CDR3 reads CASSLGTGEETQYF. The CDR3 coding sequence is TGCGCCAGCAGCTTGGGTACGGGGGAAGAGACCCAGTACTTC.

The table lists this clonotype with a few counts. The chain links TRBV20-1 to TRBJ1-1; the D is unclear. Trimming took 1 base from V and 6 from J, leaving 9 bases between them. The V gene's germline CDR1 is DFQATT and CDR2 SNEGSKA (reference sequence). The CDR3 length is 12 residues. CDR3 in amino acids: CSARGYYAEAFF. The CDR3 DNA sequence: TGCAGTGCTAGAGGGTATTACGCTGAAGCTTTCTTT.

At least ten counts were recorded for this clonotype. The chain uses TRBV29-1 and TRBJ2-7, with D perhaps matching TRBD1 (6 bases). This CDR3 region has 13 residues. V lost 7 bases, J lost 5 bases, and 18 bases lay in between. Per the germline V gene, CDR1 is SQVTM and CDR2 is ANQGSEA. The CDR3 DNA reads TGCAGCGGAGAAGGGGGTTGCATCCACGAGCAGTACTTC. Protein product: CSGEGGCIHEQYF.

A word on this clonotype: The junction departs from germline at one end; a sequencing error may be responsible. V is TRBV5-6 and J is TRBJ2-6, with TRBD1 as a possible D gene (6 bases). The CDR3 is 15 residues long. From germline, CDR1 is SGHDT and CDR2 YYEEEE. The CDR3 spells CASSWGLSGANGLTF. The CDR3 DNA reads TGTGCCAGCAGCTGGGGGCTCTCTGGGGCCAACGGCCTGACTTTC.

The chain recombines TRBV20-1 with TRBJ2-1, with 12 bases that match TRBD2. Germline loops: CDR1 DFQATT, CDR2 SNEGSKA (reference sequence). Trimming at V came to 3 bases and at J to 6 bases, leaving 12 bases not matched to a gene. This CDR3 has 17 residues. DNA of the CDR3: TGCAGTGCTAGTCCCCCCCGACTAGCGGGAGCCGGCAATGAGCAGTTCTTC. It codes for CSASPPRLAGAGNEQFF.